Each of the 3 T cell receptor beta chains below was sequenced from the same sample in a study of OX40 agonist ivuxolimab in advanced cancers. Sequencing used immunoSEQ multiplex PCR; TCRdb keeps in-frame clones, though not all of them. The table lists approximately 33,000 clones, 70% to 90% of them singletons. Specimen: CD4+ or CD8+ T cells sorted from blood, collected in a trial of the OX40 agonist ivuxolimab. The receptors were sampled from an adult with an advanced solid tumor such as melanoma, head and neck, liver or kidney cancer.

Here the CDR3 reads CASSPEVSEQYF. The CDR3 DNA sequence: TGTGCCAGCAGCCCGGAGGTATCCGAGCAGTACTTC. The chain has TRBV5-5 and TRBJ2-7; the D gene is possibly TRBD2 (5 bases). V shed 4 bases and J shed 6 bases, with 11 bases lying between them. From germline, CDR1 is SGHKS and CDR2 YYEKEE (reference sequence). The CDR3 contains 12 residues.

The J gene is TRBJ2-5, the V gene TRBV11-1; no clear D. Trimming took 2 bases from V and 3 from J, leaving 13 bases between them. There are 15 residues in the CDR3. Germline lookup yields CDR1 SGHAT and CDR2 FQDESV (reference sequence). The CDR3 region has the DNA TGTGCCAGCAGCTTATTCTGGACGGACGAAGAGACCCAGTACTTC. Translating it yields CASSLFWTDEETQYF.

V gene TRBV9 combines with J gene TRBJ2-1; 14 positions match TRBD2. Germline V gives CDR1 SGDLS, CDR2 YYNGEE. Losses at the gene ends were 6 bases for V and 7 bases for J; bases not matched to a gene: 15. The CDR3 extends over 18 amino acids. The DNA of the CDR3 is TGTGCCAGCACCCCCGGTGGACTAGCGGGAGGAACGGGGAATGAGCAGTTCTTC. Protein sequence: CASTPGGLAGGTGNEQFF.